These 3 T cell receptor beta chains originate from one sample sequenced in a study of blood T cell repertoires in COVID-19. Clones were read by immunoSEQ multiplex PCR, and TCRdb kept only the in-frame ones, dropping some. The sample includes tens of thousands of clones, roughly 80% of them seen just once. The material sequenced was peripheral blood. The receptors shown here come from a woman in her 70s with acute or convalescent COVID-19.

V is TRBV5-6 and J is TRBJ2-2, with 8 positions matching TRBD2. Per the germline V gene, CDR1 is SGHDT and CDR2 is YYEEEE. The length of the CDR3 is 16 residues. V was clipped by 4 bases and J by 6 bases; unmatched bases: 11. Here the CDR3 DNA reads TGTGCCAGCAGCCCCGGGACTAGGGCAGGGTCCGGGGAGCTGTTTTTT. Its translation: CASSPGTRAGSGELFF.

CDR3 protein: CASEIPGGAETQYF. The CDR3 DNA sequence: TGTGCCAGCGAGATACCAGGGGGCGCAGAGACCCAGTACTTC. The rearrangement links TRBV11-1 to TRBJ2-5; TRBD1 aligns across 8 bases. The CDR3 has 14 amino acids. The germline CDR1 and CDR2 sequences are SGHAT and FQDESV (reference sequence). The V and J ends lost 8 bases and 4 bases, in that order; junction bases with no gene match: 9.

This sequence joins TRBV19 and TRBJ2-1; TRBD2 matches 8 bases. V shed 4 bases, J shed 12 bases, and the junction held 5 bases outside the gene matches. The CDR3 loop spans 12 amino acids. CDR1 is LNHDA and CDR2 is SQIVND in the germline V gene (reference sequence). The CDR3 DNA reads as TGTGCCAGTAGTACCCCGGGGGGGGTGCAGTTCTTC. This codes for CASSTPGGVQFF. Drawing the rest from reference TRBV19 and TRBJ2-1, the complete variable domain is DGGITQSPKYLFRKEGQNVTLSCEQNLNHDAMYWYRQDPGQGLRLIYYSQIVNDFQKGDIAEGYSVSREKKESFPLTVTSAQKNPTAFYLCASSTPGGVQFFGPGTRLTVL.